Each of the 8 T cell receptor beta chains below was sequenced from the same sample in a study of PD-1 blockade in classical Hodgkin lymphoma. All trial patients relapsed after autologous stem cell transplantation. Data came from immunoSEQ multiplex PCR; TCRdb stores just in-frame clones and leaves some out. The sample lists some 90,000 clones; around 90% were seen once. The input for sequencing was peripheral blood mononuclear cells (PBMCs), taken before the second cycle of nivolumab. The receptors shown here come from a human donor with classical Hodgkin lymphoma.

The CDR3 region is CAISESNRLNTEAFF. Here the CDR3 DNA reads TGTGCCATCAGTGAGTCGAACAGATTGAACACTGAAGCTTTCTTT. The V call is TRBV10-3, the J call TRBJ1-1, with D unresolved. The CDR3 runs 15 residues. Trimming removed 0 bases at V and 0 bases at J, with 8 bases between. Germline CDR1 ENHRY, CDR2 SYGVKD.

CDR3 sequence: CASSEQTSNQPQHF. In DNA, the CDR3 is TGTGCCAGCAGTGAACAGACAAGCAATCAGCCCCAGCATTTT. The rearrangement links TRBV6-1 to TRBJ1-5, with D unclear. The CDR3 sequence is 14 residues long. V shed 2 bases and J shed 1 base, with 6 bases lying between them. CDR1 and CDR2 from the germline V gene are MNHNS and SASEGT.

The CDR3 DNA reads TGTGCCAGCAGTATGGAGGGGAGGGTAACCGGGGAGCTGTTTTTT. Protein product: CASSMEGRVTGELFF. This chain uses TRBV6-1 with TRBJ2-2, with 7 positions matching TRBD2. The V gene's germline CDR1 is MNHNS and CDR2 SASEGT. This CDR3 contains 15 residues. V lost 5 bases, J lost 5 bases, and 8 bases stayed unmatched.

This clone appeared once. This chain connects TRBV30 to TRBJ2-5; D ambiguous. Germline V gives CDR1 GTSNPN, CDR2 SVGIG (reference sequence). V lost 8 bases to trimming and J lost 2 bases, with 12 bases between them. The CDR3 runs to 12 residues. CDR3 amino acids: CARWSAQETQYF. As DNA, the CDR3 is TGTGCCCGCTGGAGCGCTCAAGAGACCCAGTACTTC.

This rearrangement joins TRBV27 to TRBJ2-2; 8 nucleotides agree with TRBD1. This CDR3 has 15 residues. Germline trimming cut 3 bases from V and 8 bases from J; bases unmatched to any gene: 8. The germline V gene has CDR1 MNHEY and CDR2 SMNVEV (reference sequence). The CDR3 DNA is TGTGCCAGCAGTTTCCAGGGGGCATCGGGTGGGGAGCTGTTTTTT. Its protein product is CASSFQGASGGELFF.

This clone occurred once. CDR3 in amino acids: CASRKDYAYSNQPQHF. The CDR3 DNA sequence: TGTGCCAGCAGAAAGGACTACGCTTATAGCAATCAGCCCCAGCATTTT. V and J are TRBV28 and TRBJ1-5; D is uncertain. Trimming left V 6 bases short and J 0 bases short, with 15 bases between. CDR3 size: 16 residues. Germline V gene data show CDR1 as MDHEN and CDR2 as SYDVKM.

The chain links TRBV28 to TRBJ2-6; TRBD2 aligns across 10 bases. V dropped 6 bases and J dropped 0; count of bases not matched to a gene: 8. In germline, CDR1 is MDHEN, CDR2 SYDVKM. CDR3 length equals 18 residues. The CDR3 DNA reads TGTGCCAGCAGAGAATCGGGACTAGCGTACTCTGGGGCCAACGTCCTGACTTTC. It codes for CASRESGLAYSGANVLTF.

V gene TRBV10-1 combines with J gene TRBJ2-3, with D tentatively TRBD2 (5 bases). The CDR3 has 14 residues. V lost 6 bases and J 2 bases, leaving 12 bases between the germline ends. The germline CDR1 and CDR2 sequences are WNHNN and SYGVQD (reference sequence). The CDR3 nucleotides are TGCGCCAGCAGCCCCCCCGGGATCACAGATACGCAGTATTTT. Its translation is CASSPPGITDTQYF.